This T cell receptor (beta chain) appears in the sequencing data of a study of blood T cells in healthy people across ages. In the study overall: About one barcoded beta molecule per two T cells was captured by template switching. Regarding the study as a whole: Whereas aged donors had fewer naive CD4+ cells, long-lived donors had more of them and higher diversity.

Notes on this clonotype: Its target is unknown.

This CDR3 region has 16 residues. Germline CDR1 is MGHRA and CDR2 is YSYEKL. Trimming removed 2 bases from V and 4 bases from J; junction bases left unmatched: 9. Next came a second PCR, run for about 6 to 11 cycles, which used a sample-barcoded 5' primer along with a J-beta primer mix. Carrying 12 random nucleotides, a template-switch adaptor labeled each individual cDNA molecule. One entry per CDR3 protein, called by TCRdb with MiXCR from the 5' RACE reads. This table has 780,000 or so distinct CDR3 sequences, around three fifths appearing once. Each sample yielded at least 6 micrograms of PBMC total RNA.

V gene TRBV4-1 combines with J gene TRBJ2-7; 9 bases match TRBD1. Sequencing was done on a sample of blood. The clonotype was recovered from a man in his forties in good health. CDR3 residues: CASSQNYRQGGYEQYF. Written as DNA, the CDR3 is TGCGCCAGCAGCCAAAACTATCGACAGGGGGGGTACGAGCAGTACTTC.